These T cell receptor beta chains were read from a single sample in a study of blood T cell repertoires in COVID-19. The method was immunoSEQ multiplex PCR; TCRdb's version includes in-frame clones alone and lacks a portion of them. The repertoire has roughly 120,000 clones, 90% of them found once; the top ten carry less than 2%. Sequenced: peripheral blood. Receptors were obtained from a human donor with active COVID-19. The donor label of this sample is uncertain. Both conserved end residues are part of each CDR3. The D gene is left open where the match is weak. Some rows have no size entry. The others give once, few or many, or a class for an expanded clone.

j_call d_call v_call clone_size cdr3_aa cdr3_nt
TRBJ1-2 . TRBV5-1 . CASSIGVYGYTF TGCGCCAGCAGCATCGGGGTCTATGGCTACACCTTC
TRBJ1-2 . TRBV28 . CASSKGRYYGYTF TGTGCCAGCAGTAAAGGGAGATACTATGGCTACACCTTC
TRBJ2-2 . TRBV10-3 . CAISYDQGMNTGELFF TGTGCCATCAGTTACGACCAGGGGATGAACACCGGGGAGCTGTTTTTT
TRBJ2-2 TRBD2 TRBV14 . CASSQAGGPTGELFF TGTGCCAGCAGCCAAGCGGGGGGGCCGACCGGGGAGCTGTTTTTT
TRBJ2-7 . TRBV7-9 . CASSWEGVPPYEQYF TGTGCCAGCAGCTGGGAAGGGGTCCCCCCCTACGAGCAGTACTTC
TRBJ1-4 TRBD1 TRBV5-6 . CASRLQGVEEKLFF TGTGCCAGCCGGTTACAGGGGGTGGAGGAAAAACTGTTTTTT
TRBJ2-1 TRBD2 TRBV4-1 . CASSLSASGINEQFF TGCGCCAGCAGCCTTTCGGCTAGCGGGATTAATGAGCAGTTCTTC
TRBJ2-1 TRBD1 TRBV5-6 once CASRETGQGRNEQFF TGTGCCAGCAGGGAAACGGGACAGGGGCGCAATGAGCAGTTCTTC
TRBJ2-1 TRBD1 TRBV7-8 . CASSPIGTGRSEQFF TGTGCCAGCAGCCCCATCGGGACAGGGAGGAGTGAGCAGTTCTTC
TRBJ1-2 . TRBV9 . CASSLTWAVYGYTF TGTGCCAGCAGCCTAACCTGGGCCGTCTATGGCTACACCTTC